These T cell receptor beta chains were read from a single sample in a study of identifying expanded T cells in peripheral blood. Repertoires were generated with immunoSEQ multiplex PCR, while TCRdb's copy carries only in-frame clones and drops some. The data show 95,000 to 100,000 clones, around 90% seen once. The sequenced sample was blood. The receptor source for this set is a person aged 18 to 70 in good health. The CDR3 runs from the conserved cysteine through the conserved F or W. D genes are given only for firm matches. Clone size, where shown, is once, few, many, or a class for clones that have expanded.

v_gene	d_gene	j_gene	abundance	CDR3nt	CDR3aa
TRBV6-6	TRBD2	TRBJ2-7	.	TGTGCCAGCAGTTACTCGACTAGCGCGGACCTCCCGCAGTACTTC	CASSYSTSADLPQYF
TRBV5-6	.	TRBJ1-1	.	TGTGCCAGCAGGGGGGACATGAACACTGAAGCTTTCTTT	CASRGDMNTEAFF
TRBV5-1	.	TRBJ2-7	.	TGCGCCAGCAGGATAGGCTCCTACGAGCAGTACTTC	CASRIGSYEQYF
TRBV5-8	TRBD1	TRBJ2-5	.	TGTGCCAGCAGCTTGGCCGGGACAGCGCCCCAAGAGACCCAGTACTTC	CASSLAGTAPQETQYF
TRBV6-5	TRBD2	TRBJ2-7	few	TGTGCCAGCAGTTACTCGACTAGCGGGGGGTACGAGCAGTACTTC	CASSYSTSGGYEQYF
TRBV5-4	.	TRBJ1-2	.	TGTGCCAGCAGCTCGGACCTCGGGCCTACCTATGGCTACACCTTC	CASSSDLGPTYGYTF
TRBV6-6	.	TRBJ2-1	.	TGTGCCACCATCCCAGGGGGGTTATCCTACAATGAGCAGTTCTTC	CATIPGGLSYNEQFF
TRBV19	.	TRBJ2-7	once	TGTGCCAGTAGCGCAGGGATCGCCTACGAGCAGTACTTC	CASSAGIAYEQYF
TRBV27	.	TRBJ1-5	.	TGTGCCAGCAGTACCCGACAGTCGAGCAATCAGCCCCAGCATTTT	CASSTRQSSNQPQHF
TRBV11-2	.	TRBJ1-1	few	TGTGCCAGCAGCTTCATACGGGCGAACACTGAAGCTTTCTTT	CASSFIRANTEAFF
TRBV11-2	.	TRBJ2-3	once	TGTGCCAGCAGCTTGGGGTACGCAGATACGCAGTATTTT	CASSLGYADTQYF
TRBV19	.	TRBJ2-7	.	TGTGCCAGTAGTATAGGCCTCGACTACGAGCAGTACTTC	CASSIGLDYEQYF
TRBV4-3	.	TRBJ1-1	.	TGCGCCAGCAGCCAAGATCAGGGCCTAAACGCTTTCTTT	CASSQDQGLNAFF
TRBV5-1	TRBD1	TRBJ1-2	.	TGCGCCAGCAGCTTGGCAGGGGGCGAGGGTCCTCGATCCCATGGCTACACCTTC	CASSLAGGEGPRSHGYTF
TRBV7-9	.	TRBJ2-5	.	TGTGCCAGCAGCTTAGAGGCTGGGGACGGTCGAAAGACCCAGTACTTC	CASSLEAGDGRKTQYF
TRBV28	.	TRBJ2-7	.	TGTGCCAGCACCTCGACAGTCGTCAAAAACGAGCAGTACTTC	CASTSTVVKNEQYF
TRBV10-2	.	TRBJ1-6	.	TGCGCCAGCAGTGGCAGGGTGAGGGATAATTCACCCCTCCACTTT	CASSGRVRDNSPLHF
TRBV6-1	.	TRBJ2-1	.	TGTGCCAGCAGTGTAGGGATGAACTACAATGAGCAGTTCTTC	CASSVGMNYNEQFF
TRBV19	.	TRBJ1-2	.	TGTGCCAGTAGTACCACCGGGGGGGCTGCTATGGGCTACACCTTC	CASSTTGGAAMGYTF
TRBV5-6	TRBD2	TRBJ2-3	.	TGTGCCAGCAGTGGGGGGGTTACGCAGTATTTT	CASSGGVTQYF
TRBV7-8	TRBD2	TRBJ2-1	.	TGTGCCAGCAGCGGAGGGTCGGGGGGGTTCCACAATGAGCAGTTCTTC	CASSGGSGGFHNEQFF